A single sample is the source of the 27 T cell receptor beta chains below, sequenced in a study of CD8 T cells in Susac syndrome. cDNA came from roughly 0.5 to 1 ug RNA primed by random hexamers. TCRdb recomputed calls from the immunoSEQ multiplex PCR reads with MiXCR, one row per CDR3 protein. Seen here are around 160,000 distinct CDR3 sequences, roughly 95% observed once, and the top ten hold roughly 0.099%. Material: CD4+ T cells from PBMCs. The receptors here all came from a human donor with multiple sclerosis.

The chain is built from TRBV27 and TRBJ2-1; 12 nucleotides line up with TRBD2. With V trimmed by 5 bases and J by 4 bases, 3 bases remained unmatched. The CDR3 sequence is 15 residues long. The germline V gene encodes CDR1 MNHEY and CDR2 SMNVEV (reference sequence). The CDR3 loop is CASSLLAGGYNEQFF. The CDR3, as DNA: TGTGCCAGCAGTCTACTAGCGGGAGGATACAATGAGCAGTTCTTC.

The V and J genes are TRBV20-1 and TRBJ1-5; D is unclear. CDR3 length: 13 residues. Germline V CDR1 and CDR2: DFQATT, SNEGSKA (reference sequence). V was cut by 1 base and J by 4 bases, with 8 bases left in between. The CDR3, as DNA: TGCAGTGCTAGAGTGTCGCTTAATCAGCCCCAGCATTTT. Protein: CSARVSLNQPQHF.

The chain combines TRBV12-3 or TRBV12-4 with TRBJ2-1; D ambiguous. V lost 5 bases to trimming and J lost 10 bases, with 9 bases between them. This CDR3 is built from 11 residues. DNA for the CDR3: TGTGCCAGCAGTGGTCTTGGGGAGCAGTTCTTC. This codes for CASSGLGEQFF.

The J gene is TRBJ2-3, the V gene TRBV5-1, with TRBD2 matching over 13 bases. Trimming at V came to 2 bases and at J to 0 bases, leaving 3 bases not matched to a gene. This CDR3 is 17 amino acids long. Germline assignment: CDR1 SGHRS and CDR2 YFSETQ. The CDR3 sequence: CASSLTGLAGSTDTQYF. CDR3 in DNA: TGCGCCAGCAGCTTAACGGGACTAGCGGGGAGCACAGATACGCAGTATTTT. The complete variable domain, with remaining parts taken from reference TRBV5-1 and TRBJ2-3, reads KAGVTQTPRYLIKTRGQQVTLSCSPISGHRSVSWYQQTPGQGLQFLFEYFSETQRNKGNFPGRFSGRQFSNSRSEMNVSTLELGDSALYLCASSLTGLAGSTDTQYFGPGTRLTVL.

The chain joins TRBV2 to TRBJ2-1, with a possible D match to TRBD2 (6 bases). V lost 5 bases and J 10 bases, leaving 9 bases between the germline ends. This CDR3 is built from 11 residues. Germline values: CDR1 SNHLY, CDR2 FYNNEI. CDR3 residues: CASSPGLEQFF. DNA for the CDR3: TGTGCCAGCAGTCCCGGACTAGAGCAGTTCTTC. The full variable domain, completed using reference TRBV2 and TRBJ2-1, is EPEVTQTPSHQVTQMGQEVILRCVPISNHLYFYWYRQILGQKVEFLVSFYNNEISEKSEIFDDQFSVERPDGSNFTLKIRSTKLEDSAMYFCASSPGLEQFFGPGTRLTVL.

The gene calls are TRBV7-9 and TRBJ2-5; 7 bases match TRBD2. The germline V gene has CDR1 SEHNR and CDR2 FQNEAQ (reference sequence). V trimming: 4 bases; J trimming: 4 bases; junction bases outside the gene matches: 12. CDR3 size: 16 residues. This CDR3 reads CASSSTSGATGETQYF. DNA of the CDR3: TGTGCCAGCAGCTCAACAAGCGGGGCAACCGGAGAGACCCAGTACTTC. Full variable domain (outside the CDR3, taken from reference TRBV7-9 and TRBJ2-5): DTGVSQNPRHKITKRGQNVTFRCDPISEHNRLYWYRQTLGQGPEFLTYFQNEAQLEKSRLLSDRFSAERPKGSFSTLEIQRTEQGDSAMYLCASSSTSGATGETQYFGPGTRLLVL.

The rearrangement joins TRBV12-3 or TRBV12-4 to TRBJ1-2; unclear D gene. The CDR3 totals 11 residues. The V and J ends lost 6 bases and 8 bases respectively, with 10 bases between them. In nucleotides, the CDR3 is TGTGCCAGCAGCGACCCCGCCGGCTACACCTTC. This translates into CASSDPAGYTF.

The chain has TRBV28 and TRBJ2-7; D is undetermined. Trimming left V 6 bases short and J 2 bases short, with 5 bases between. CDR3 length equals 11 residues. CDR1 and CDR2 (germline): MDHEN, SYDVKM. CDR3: CASSRTYEQYF. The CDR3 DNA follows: TGTGCCAGCAGCCGAACCTACGAGCAGTACTTC.

The CDR3 sequence is CASSLWGTEAFF. The DNA of the CDR3 is TGTGCCAGCAGTTTGTGGGGCACTGAAGCTTTCTTT. The V and J genes are TRBV12-3 or TRBV12-4 and TRBJ1-1; D call uncertain. Trimming took off 3 bases at V and 4 bases at J, with 6 bases between the two ends. The length of the CDR3 is 12 residues.

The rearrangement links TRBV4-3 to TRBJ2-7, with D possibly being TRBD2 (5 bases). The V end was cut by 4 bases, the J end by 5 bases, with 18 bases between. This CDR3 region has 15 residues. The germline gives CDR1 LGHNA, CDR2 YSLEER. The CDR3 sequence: CASSLMTGPGNEQYF. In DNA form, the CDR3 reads TGCGCCAGCAGCCTCATGACTGGTCCGGGAAACGAGCAGTACTTC.

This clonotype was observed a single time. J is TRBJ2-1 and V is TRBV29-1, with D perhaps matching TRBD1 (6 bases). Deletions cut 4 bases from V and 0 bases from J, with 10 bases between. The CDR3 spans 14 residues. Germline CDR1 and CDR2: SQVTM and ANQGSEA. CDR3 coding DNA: TGCAGCGTTGGGGGGCAGAGCTCCTACAATGAGCAGTTCTTC. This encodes CSVGGQSSYNEQFF.

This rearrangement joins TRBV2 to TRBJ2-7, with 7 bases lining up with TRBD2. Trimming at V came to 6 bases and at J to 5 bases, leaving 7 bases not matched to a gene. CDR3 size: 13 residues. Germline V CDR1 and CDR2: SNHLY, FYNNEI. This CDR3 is CASSPEAGDEQYF. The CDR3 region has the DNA TGTGCCAGCAGCCCAGAGGCGGGGGACGAGCAGTACTTC.

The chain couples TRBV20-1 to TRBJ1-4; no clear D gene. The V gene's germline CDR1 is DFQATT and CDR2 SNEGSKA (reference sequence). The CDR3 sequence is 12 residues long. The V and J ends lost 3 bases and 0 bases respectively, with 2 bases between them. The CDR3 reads CSASSTNEKLFF. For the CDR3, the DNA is TGCAGTGCTAGCTCAACTAATGAAAAACTGTTTTTT.

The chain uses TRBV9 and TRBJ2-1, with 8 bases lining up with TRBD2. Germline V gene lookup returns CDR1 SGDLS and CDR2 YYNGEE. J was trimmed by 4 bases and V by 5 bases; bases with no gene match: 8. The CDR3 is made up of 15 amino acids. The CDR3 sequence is CASSLSGNRYNEQFF. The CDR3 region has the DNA TGTGCCAGCAGTCTTAGCGGGAACAGGTACAATGAGCAGTTCTTC.

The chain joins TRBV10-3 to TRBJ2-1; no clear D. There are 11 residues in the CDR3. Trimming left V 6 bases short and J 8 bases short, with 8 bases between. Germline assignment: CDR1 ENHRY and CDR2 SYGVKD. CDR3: CAISPNDEQFF. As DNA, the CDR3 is TGTGCCATCAGCCCGAACGATGAGCAGTTCTTC.

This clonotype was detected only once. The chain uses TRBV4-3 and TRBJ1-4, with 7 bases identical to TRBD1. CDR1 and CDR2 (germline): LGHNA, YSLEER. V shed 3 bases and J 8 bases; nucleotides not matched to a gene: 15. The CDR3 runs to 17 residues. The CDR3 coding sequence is TGCGCCAGCAGCCAGGATTCTCTAAGGGGGCCGGGAGAAAAACTGTTTTTT. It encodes CASSQDSLRGPGEKLFF.

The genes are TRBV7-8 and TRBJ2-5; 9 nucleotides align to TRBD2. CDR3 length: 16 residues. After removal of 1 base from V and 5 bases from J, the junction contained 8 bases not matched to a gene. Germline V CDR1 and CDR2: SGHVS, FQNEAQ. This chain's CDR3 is CASSLGRGRARETQYF. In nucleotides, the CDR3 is TGTGCCAGCAGCTTAGGGCGCGGGAGGGCCCGGGAGACCCAGTACTTC.

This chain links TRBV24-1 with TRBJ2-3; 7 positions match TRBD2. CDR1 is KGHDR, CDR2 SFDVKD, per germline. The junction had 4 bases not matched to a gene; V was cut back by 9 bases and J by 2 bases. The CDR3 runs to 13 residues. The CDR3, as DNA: TGTGCCACCGGTAGCGGGCCCACAGATACGCAGTATTTT. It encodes CATGSGPTDTQYF.

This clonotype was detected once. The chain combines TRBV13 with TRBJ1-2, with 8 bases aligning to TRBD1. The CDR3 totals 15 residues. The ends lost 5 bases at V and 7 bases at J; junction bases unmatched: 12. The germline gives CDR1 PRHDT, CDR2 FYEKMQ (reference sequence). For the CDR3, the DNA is TGTGCCAGCAGCCCAAGGTTCAGGGGGCTTGGTGGCTACACCTTC. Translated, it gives CASSPRFRGLGGYTF. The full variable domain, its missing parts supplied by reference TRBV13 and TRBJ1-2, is AAGVIQSPRHLIKEKRETATLKCYPIPRHDTVYWYQQGPGQDPQFLISFYEKMQSDKGSIPDRFSAQQFSDYHSELNMSSLELGDSALYFCASSPRFRGLGGYTFGSGTRLTVV.

The chain's CDR3 is CATSDSLAGVKEQFF. The CDR3 region has the DNA TGTGCCACCAGTGATTCGCTAGCGGGAGTTAAAGAGCAGTTCTTC. This chain connects TRBV24-1 to TRBJ2-1, with 10 bases aligning to TRBD2. The germline V gene encodes CDR1 KGHDR and CDR2 SFDVKD. This CDR3 region has 15 residues. J was trimmed by 10 bases and V by 2 bases; bases with no gene match: 7.

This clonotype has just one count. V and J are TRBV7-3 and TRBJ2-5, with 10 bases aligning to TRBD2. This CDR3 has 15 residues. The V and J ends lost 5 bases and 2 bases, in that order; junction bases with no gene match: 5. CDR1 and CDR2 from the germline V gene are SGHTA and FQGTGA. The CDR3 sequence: CASSRTSGAQETQYF. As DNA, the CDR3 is TGTGCCAGCAGCCGGACTAGCGGAGCACAAGAGACCCAGTACTTC.

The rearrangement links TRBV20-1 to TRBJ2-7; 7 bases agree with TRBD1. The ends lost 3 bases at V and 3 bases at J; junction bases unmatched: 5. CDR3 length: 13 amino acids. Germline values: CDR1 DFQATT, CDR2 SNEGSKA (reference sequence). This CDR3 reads CSASRGQRYEQYF. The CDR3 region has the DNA TGCAGTGCTAGTAGGGGACAGCGCTACGAGCAGTACTTC.

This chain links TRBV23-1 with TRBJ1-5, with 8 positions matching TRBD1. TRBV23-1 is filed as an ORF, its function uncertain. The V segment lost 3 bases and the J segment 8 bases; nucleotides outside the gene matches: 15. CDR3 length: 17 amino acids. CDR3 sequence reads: CASSQSTTDRVLEPQHF. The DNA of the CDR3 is TGCGCCAGCAGTCAGTCTACGACGGACAGGGTATTGGAGCCCCAGCATTTT.

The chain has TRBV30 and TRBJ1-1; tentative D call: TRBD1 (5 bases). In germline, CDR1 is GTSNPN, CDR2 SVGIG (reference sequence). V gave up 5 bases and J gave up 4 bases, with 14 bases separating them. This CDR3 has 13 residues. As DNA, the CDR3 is TGTGCCTGGGAATCGGGGACGGGCACTGAAGCTTTCTTT. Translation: CAWESGTGTEAFF.

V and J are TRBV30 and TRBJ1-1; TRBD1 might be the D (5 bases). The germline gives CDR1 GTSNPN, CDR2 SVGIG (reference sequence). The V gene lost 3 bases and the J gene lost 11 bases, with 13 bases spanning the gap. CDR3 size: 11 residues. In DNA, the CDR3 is TGTGCCTGGAGGCCGGGACTGGGGGCTTTCTTT. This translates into CAWRPGLGAFF.

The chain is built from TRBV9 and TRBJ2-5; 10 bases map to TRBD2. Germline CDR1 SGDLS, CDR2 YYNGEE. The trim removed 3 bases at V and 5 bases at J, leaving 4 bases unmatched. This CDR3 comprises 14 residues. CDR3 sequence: CASSASSGSETQYF. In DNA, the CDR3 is TGTGCCAGCAGCGCCTCTAGCGGGAGTGAGACCCAGTACTTC.

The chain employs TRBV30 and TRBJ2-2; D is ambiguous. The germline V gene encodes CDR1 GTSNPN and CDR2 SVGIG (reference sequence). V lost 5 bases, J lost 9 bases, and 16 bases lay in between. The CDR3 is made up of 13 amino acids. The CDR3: CAWGVSAPRELFF. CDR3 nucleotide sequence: TGTGCCTGGGGGGTCTCCGCCCCCAGGGAGCTGTTTTTT.